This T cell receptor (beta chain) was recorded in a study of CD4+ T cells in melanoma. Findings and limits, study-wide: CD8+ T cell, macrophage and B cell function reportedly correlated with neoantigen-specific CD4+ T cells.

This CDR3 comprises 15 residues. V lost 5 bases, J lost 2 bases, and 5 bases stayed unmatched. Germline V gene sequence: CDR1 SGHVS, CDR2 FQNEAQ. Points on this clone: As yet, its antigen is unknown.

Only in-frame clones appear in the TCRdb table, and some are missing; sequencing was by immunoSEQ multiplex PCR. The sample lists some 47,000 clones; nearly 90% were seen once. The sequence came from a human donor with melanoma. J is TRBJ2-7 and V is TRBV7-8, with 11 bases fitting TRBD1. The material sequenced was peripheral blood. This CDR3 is CASSESDRGPYEQYF. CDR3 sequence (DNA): TGTGCCAGCAGCGAATCGGACAGGGGGCCCTACGAGCAGTACTTC.